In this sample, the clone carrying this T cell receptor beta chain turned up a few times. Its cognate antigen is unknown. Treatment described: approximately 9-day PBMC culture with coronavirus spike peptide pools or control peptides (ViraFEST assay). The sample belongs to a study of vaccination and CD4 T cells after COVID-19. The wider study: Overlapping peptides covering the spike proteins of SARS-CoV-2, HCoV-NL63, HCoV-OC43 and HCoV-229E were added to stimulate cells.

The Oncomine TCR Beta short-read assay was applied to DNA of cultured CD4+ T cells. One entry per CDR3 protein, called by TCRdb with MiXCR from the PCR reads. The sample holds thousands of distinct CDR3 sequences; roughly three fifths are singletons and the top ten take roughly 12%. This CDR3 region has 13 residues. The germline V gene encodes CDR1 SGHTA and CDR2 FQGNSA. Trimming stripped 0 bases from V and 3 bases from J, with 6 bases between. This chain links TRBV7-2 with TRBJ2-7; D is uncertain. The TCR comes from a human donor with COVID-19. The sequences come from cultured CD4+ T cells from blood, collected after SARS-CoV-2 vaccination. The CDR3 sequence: CASSLARSYEQYF. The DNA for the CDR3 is TGTGCCAGCAGCTTAGCGCGGAGCTACGAGCAGTACTTC.